Below are 18 T cell receptor beta chains sequenced from a single sample in a study of post-analysis software for immune sequencing data. Unique molecular identifiers tagged the TCR beta cDNA libraries. TCRdb passed the PCR reads through MiXCR, listing each CDR3 protein once. The sample has 600,000 to 700,000 distinct CDR3 sequences; over 45% are singletons. Study-level points and caveats: With TRBV5-6, TRBV5-1 and TRBV20-1 included, about five TRBV segments were more frequent in patients than in controls.

These TCRs are of unknown antigen specificity. Sequenced material: blood. All receptors derive from a girl aged 2-10 years with multiple sclerosis.

This clonotype was counted a few times. The gene calls are TRBV7-2 and TRBJ2-3; 12 bases match TRBD2. There are 15 residues in the CDR3. Looked up from germline, CDR1 is SGHTA and CDR2 is FQGNSA. The V gene end was trimmed by 1 base and the J gene end by 9 bases; junction bases not matched to a gene: 5. This CDR3 is CASSLGGLAGGTQYF. In nucleotides, the CDR3 is TGTGCCAGCAGCTTAGGAGGTCTAGCGGGGGGGACGCAGTATTTT.

This clonotype showed up just once. This chain uses TRBV20-1 with TRBJ2-1; D remains ambiguous. The germline gives CDR1 DFQATT, CDR2 SNEGSKA (reference sequence). The V gene lost 6 bases and the J gene lost 10 bases, with 13 bases spanning the gap. The CDR3 is made up of 11 amino acids. In DNA, the CDR3 is TGCAGTGCGCGGAAATCGCCCGAGCAGTTCTTC. This sequence encodes CSARKSPEQFF.

This clonotype has only a few counts. The chain uses TRBV29-1 and TRBJ1-1, with 9 bases matching TRBD1. Per germline, CDR1 SQVTM and CDR2 ANQGSEA. V dropped 5 bases and J dropped 1; count of bases not matched to a gene: 11. CDR3 length: 16 amino acids. CDR3 coding DNA: TGCAGCGTTTACGGACAGGGGAATGATCAGAACACTGAAGCTTTCTTT. This gives the protein CSVYGQGNDQNTEAFF.

V and J are TRBV7-9 and TRBJ2-1; 8 nucleotides align to TRBD1. CDR1 and CDR2 (germline): SEHNR, FQNEAQ (reference sequence). With V trimmed by 5 bases and J by 12 bases, 9 bases remained unmatched. The CDR3 has 13 amino acids. In DNA form, the CDR3 reads TGTGCCAGCAGCGCATCCGGGACAGGTGGGCAGTTCTTC. Residues: CASSASGTGGQFF.

This clonotype was detected only once. The chain links TRBV10-3 to TRBJ2-7, with a weak D call TRBD1 (6 bases). Germline lookup yields CDR1 ENHRY and CDR2 SYGVKD. V gave up 5 bases and J gave up 2 bases, with 13 bases separating them. The CDR3 spans 14 residues. CDR3 coding DNA: TGTGCCATCAGTCCTCAGGGGTTCCCCTACGAGCAGTACTTC. Its protein is CAISPQGFPYEQYF.

The J gene is TRBJ2-7, the V gene TRBV25-1, with a possible D match to TRBD1 (6 bases). Trimming stripped 1 base from V and 3 bases from J, with 10 bases between. The germline CDR1 and CDR2 sequences are MGHDK and SYGVNS. The CDR3 spans 14 residues. In nucleotides, the CDR3 is TGTGCCAGCAGTGAATCAGGACAGCACTACGAGCAGTACTTC. It encodes CASSESGQHYEQYF.

The gene calls are TRBV18 and TRBJ2-3; 7 nucleotides agree with TRBD1. Trimming took 8 bases from V and 0 from J; bases not matched to a gene: 14. CDR1 KGHSH and CDR2 LQKENI come from the germline V gene. The CDR3 is 17 residues long. The CDR3 loop is CASRPARGQTSTDTQYF. In DNA form, the CDR3 reads TGTGCCAGCCGACCGGCAAGGGGACAGACTAGCACAGATACGCAGTATTTT.

J is TRBJ2-1 and V is TRBV7-2; possibly TRBD2 for D (6 bases). The CDR3 sequence is 16 residues long. V gave up 4 bases and J gave up 8 bases, with 21 bases separating them. Germline CDR1 is SGHTA and CDR2 is FQGNSA. CDR3 residues: CASSSHSSRGLDEQFF. As DNA, the CDR3 is TGTGCCAGCAGCTCCCACAGTAGCCGGGGGTTGGATGAGCAGTTCTTC.

There are many counts of this clonotype. The V and J genes are TRBV5-4 and TRBJ2-5, with TRBD2 identical over 7 bases. Trimming cost V 1 base and J 2 bases; bases outside gene matches: 2. Germline values: CDR1 SGHNT, CDR2 YYREEE (reference sequence). CDR3 length equals 14 residues. The chain's CDR3 is CASSLQRGQETQYF. Here the CDR3 DNA reads TGTGCCAGCAGCTTGCAGCGGGGTCAAGAGACCCAGTACTTC.

This chain uses TRBV12-3 or TRBV12-4 with TRBJ2-1; 9 nucleotides line up with TRBD1. The ends lost 6 bases at V and 4 bases at J; junction bases unmatched: 13. The CDR3 totals 17 residues. CDR3 bases: TGTGCCAGCAGCCCTACTACAGGGGGCGTGGGATACAATGAGCAGTTCTTC. Protein product: CASSPTTGGVGYNEQFF.

The chain links TRBV10-2 to TRBJ1-2, with 9 bases aligning to TRBD1. V gave up 6 bases and J gave up 2 bases; unmatched junction bases: 7. Germline values: CDR1 WSHSY, CDR2 SAAADI. The CDR3 extends over 15 amino acids. In nucleotides, the CDR3 is TGCGCCAGCAGACCGGGACAGGGATCCAACTATGGCTACACCTTC. Its protein is CASRPGQGSNYGYTF.

This sequence joins TRBV20-1 and TRBJ2-7, with 11 bases lining up with TRBD2. Germline V gives CDR1 DFQATT, CDR2 SNEGSKA (reference sequence). This CDR3 has 14 residues. Germline trimming cut 6 bases from V and 2 bases from J; bases unmatched to any gene: 6. CDR3 loop: CSAAGTSGTYEQYF. The CDR3 nucleotides read TGCAGTGCCGCCGGGACTAGCGGCACCTACGAGCAGTACTTC.

The chain joins TRBV5-1 to TRBJ2-3; 10 positions match TRBD2. The CDR3 loop spans 17 amino acids. Trimming cost V 2 bases and J 1 base; bases outside gene matches: 7. Germline assignment: CDR1 SGHRS and CDR2 YFSETQ. The CDR3 DNA reads TGCGCCAGCAGCTTTGGTAGTAGCGGGAGGCGCACAGATACGCAGTATTTT. This gives the protein CASSFGSSGRRTDTQYF.

The chain joins TRBV10-3 to TRBJ1-5, with 10 bases matching TRBD1. Losses at the gene ends were 5 bases for V and 6 bases for J; bases not matched to a gene: 4. This CDR3 has 14 amino acids. The germline V gene encodes CDR1 ENHRY and CDR2 SYGVKD. The CDR3 DNA follows: TGTGCCATCAGTCAGACAGGGGGCGGTCAGCCCCAGCATTTT. This codes for CAISQTGGGQPQHF.

This clonotype came up a few times. The genes are TRBV5-1 and TRBJ2-5, with 7 bases matching TRBD2. The CDR3 consists of 14 residues. Germline CDR1 and CDR2: SGHRS and YFSETQ. After removal of 3 bases from V and 5 bases from J, the junction contained 7 bases not matched to a gene. CDR3 nucleotide sequence: TGCGCCAGCAGCTCCAATAGCGGGCAGGAGACCCAGTACTTC. It codes for CASSSNSGQETQYF.

This clonotype came up a few times. The J gene is TRBJ2-3, the V gene TRBV20-1; D assignment may be TRBD1 or TRBD2 (5 bases each). The V and J ends lost 3 bases and 4 bases respectively, with 14 bases between them. The CDR3 is made up of 14 amino acids. Germline CDR1 DFQATT, CDR2 SNEGSKA (reference sequence). CDR3 nucleotides: TGCAGTGCTAGGGAGGCCAGGGTGCCAGATACGCAGTATTTT. This translates into CSAREARVPDTQYF.

The chain carries TRBV3-1 and TRBJ1-1; perhaps TRBD1 as D (5 bases). Germline loops: CDR1 LGHDT, CDR2 YNNKEL (reference sequence). Trimming pared 3 bases from V and 3 bases from J, leaving 11 bases between. The CDR3 runs to 14 residues. The CDR3 DNA reads as TGTGCCAGCAGCCATGGGACGCCCTACACTGAAGCTTTCTTT. Amino acids: CASSHGTPYTEAFF.

The V call is TRBV15, the J call TRBJ2-5; 7 nucleotides match TRBD1. CDR3 size: 15 residues. The V gene's germline CDR1 is LNHNV and CDR2 YYDKDF (reference sequence). V dropped 1 base and J dropped 2; count of bases not matched to a gene: 4. CDR3: CATSRGGTAQETQYF. CDR3 in DNA: TGTGCCACCAGCAGAGGGGGGACAGCACAAGAGACCCAGTACTTC.